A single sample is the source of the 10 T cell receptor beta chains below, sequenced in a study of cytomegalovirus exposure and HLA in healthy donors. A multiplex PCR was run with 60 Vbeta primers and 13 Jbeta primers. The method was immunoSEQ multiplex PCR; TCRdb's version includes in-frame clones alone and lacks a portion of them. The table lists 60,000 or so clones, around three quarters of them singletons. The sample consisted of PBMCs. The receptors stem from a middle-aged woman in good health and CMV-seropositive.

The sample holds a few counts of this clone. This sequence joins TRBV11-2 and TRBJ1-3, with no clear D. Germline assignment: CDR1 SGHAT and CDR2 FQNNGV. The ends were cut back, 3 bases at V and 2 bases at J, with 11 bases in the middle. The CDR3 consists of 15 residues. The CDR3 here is CASSFLRGTGNTIYF. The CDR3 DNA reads TGTGCCAGCAGCTTCCTTCGGGGTACTGGAAACACCATATATTTT.

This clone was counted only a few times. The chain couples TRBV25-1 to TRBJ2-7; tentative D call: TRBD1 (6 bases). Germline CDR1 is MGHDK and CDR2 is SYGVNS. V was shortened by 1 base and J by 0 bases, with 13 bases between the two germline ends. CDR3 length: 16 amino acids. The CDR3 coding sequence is TGTGCCAGCAGTGAATCTTGGGGGACACCCTCCTACGAGCAGTACTTC. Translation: CASSESWGTPSYEQYF.

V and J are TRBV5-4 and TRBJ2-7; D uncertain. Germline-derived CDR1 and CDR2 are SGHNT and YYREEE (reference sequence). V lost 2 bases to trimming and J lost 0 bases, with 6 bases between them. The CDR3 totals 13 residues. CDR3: CASSLAYSYEQYF. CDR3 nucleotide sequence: TGTGCCAGCAGCTTAGCATACTCCTACGAGCAGTACTTC.

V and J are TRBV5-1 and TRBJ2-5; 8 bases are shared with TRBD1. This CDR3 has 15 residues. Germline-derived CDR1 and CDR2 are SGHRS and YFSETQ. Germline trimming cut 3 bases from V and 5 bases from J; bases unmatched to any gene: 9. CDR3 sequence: CASSSGQGYVETQYF. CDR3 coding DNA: TGCGCCAGCAGCTCCGGACAGGGCTACGTCGAGACCCAGTACTTC.

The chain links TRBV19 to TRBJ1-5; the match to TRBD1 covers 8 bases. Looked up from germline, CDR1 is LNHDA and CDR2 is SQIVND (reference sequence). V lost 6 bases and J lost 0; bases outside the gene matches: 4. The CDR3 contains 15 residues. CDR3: CASRMGQASNQPQHF. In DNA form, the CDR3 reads TGTGCCAGTAGGATGGGACAGGCTAGCAATCAGCCCCAGCATTTT. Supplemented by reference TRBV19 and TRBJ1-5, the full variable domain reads DGGITQSPKYLFRKEGQNVTLSCEQNLNHDAMYWYRQDPGQGLRLIYYSQIVNDFQKGDIAEGYSVSREKKESFPLTVTSAQKNPTAFYLCASRMGQASNQPQHFGDGTRLSIL.

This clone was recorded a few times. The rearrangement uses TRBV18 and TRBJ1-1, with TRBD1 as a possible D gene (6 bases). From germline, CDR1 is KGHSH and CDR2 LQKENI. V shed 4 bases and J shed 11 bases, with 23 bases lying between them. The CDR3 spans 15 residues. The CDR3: CASSLSAGTKERAFF. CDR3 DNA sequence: TGTGCCAGCTCACTTTCCGCCGGGACAAAGGAGAGGGCTTTCTTT.

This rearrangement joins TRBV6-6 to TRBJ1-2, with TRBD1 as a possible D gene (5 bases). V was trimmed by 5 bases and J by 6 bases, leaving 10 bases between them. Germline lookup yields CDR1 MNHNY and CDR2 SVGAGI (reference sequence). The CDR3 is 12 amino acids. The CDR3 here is CASSTPTDGYTF. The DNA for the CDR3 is TGTGCCAGCAGTACCCCGACAGATGGCTACACCTTC.

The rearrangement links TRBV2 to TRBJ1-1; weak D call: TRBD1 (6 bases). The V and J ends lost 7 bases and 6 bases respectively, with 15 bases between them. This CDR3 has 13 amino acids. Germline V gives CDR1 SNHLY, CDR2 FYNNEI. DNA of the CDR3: TGTGCCAGCACCGCATCAGGGGTAGCTGAAGCTTTCTTT. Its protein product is CASTASGVAEAFF. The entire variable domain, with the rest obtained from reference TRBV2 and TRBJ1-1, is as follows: EPEVTQTPSHQVTQMGQEVILRCVPISNHLYFYWYRQILGQKVEFLVSFYNNEISEKSEIFDDQFSVERPDGSNFTLKIRSTKLEDSAMYFCASTASGVAEAFFGQGTRLTVV.

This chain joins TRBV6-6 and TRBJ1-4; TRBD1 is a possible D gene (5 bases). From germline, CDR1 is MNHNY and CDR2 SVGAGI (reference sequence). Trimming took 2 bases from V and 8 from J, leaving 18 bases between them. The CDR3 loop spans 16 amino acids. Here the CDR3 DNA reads TGTGCCAGCAGTTACCGGCCGGTCCAGGGTATGGAAAAACTGTTTTTT. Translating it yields CASSYRPVQGMEKLFF.

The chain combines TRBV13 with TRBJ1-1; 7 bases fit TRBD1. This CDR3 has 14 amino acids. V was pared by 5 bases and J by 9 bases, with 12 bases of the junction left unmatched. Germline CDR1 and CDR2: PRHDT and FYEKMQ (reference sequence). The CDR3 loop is CASSPRDSPLQAFF. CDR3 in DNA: TGTGCCAGCAGCCCCCGGGACAGTCCCCTCCAAGCTTTCTTT.